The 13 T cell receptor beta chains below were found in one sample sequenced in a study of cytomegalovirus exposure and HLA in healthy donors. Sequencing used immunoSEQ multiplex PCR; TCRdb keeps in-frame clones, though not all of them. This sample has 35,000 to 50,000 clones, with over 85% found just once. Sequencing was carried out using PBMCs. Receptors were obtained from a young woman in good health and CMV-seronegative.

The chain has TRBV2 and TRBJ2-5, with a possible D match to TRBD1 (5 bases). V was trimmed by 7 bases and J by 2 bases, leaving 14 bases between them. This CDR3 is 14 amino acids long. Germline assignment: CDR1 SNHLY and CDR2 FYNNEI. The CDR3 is CASTLGQGQETQYF. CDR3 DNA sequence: TGTGCCAGCACCCTCGGGCAGGGTCAAGAGACCCAGTACTTC. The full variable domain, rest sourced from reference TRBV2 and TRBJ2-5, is EPEVTQTPSHQVTQMGQEVILRCVPISNHLYFYWYRQILGQKVEFLVSFYNNEISEKSEIFDDQFSVERPDGSNFTLKIRSTKLEDSAMYFCASTLGQGQETQYFGPGTRLLVL.

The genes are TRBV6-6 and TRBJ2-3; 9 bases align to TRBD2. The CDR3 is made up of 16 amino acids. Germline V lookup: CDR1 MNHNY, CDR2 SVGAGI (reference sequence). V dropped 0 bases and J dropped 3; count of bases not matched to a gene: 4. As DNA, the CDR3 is TGTGCCAGCAGTTACTCTGCAGCGGGGGGAACAGATACGCAGTATTTT. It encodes CASSYSAAGGTDTQYF.

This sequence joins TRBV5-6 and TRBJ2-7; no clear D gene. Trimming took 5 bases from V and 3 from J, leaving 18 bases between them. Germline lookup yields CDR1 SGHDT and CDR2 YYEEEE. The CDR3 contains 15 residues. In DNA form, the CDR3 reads TGTGCCAGCAGTTTTCGTGGCAGTTATTACTACGAGCAGTACTTC. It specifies CASSFRGSYYYEQYF.

The DNA for the CDR3 is TGTGCCAGCACGGGGGGCGAGTATAATTCACCCCTCCACTTT. It yields the protein CASTGGEYNSPLHF. This chain joins TRBV6-5 and TRBJ1-6; maybe TRBD1 (6 bases). In germline, CDR1 is MNHEY, CDR2 SVGAGI. The CDR3 has 14 residues. Between the trimmed V and J ends, which lost 7 bases and 4 bases, there was a span of 11 bases.

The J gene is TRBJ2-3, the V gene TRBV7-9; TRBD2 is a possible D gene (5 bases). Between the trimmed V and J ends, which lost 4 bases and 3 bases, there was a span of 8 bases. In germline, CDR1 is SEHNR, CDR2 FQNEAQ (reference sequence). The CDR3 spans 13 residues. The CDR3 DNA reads TGTGCCAGCAGCTCGGGGATGACAGATACGCAGTATTTT. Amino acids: CASSSGMTDTQYF. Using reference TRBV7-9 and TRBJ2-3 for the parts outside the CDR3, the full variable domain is DTGVSQNPRHKITKRGQNVTFRCDPISEHNRLYWYRQTLGQGPEFLTYFQNEAQLEKSRLLSDRFSAERPKGSFSTLEIQRTEQGDSAMYLCASSSGMTDTQYFGPGTRLTVL.

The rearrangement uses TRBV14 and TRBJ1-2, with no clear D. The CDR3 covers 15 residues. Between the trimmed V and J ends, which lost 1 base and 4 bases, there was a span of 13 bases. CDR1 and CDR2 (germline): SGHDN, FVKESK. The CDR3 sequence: CASSQVVLVPYGYTF. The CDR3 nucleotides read TGTGCCAGCAGCCAAGTAGTGTTAGTTCCCTATGGCTACACCTTC.

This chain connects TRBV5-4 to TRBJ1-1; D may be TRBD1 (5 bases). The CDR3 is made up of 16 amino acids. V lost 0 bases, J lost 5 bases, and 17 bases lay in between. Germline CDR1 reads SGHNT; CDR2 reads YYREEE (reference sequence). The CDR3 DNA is TGTGCCAGCAGCTTGGCCTCGGTGGGGCCCGTGACTGAAGCTTTCTTT. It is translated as CASSLASVGPVTEAFF.

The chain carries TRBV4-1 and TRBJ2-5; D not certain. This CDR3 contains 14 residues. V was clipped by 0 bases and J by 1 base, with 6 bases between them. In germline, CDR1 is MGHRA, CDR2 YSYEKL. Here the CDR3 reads CASSQDLAQETQYF. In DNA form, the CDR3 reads TGCGCCAGCAGCCAAGATCTGGCCCAAGAGACCCAGTACTTC.

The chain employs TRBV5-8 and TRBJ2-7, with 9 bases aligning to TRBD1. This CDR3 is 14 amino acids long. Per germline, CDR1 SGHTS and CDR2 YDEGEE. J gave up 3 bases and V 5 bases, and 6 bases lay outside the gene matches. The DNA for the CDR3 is TGTGCCAGCAGGTTCCGGGACAGGGACTACGAGCAGTACTTC. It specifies CASRFRDRDYEQYF.

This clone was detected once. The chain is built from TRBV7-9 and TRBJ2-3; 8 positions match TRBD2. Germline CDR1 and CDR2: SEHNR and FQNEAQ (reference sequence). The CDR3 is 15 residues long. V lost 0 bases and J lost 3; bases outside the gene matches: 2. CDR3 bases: TGTGCCAGCAGCTTAGCTAGCGGGGTAACAGATACGCAGTATTTT. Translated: CASSLASGVTDTQYF.

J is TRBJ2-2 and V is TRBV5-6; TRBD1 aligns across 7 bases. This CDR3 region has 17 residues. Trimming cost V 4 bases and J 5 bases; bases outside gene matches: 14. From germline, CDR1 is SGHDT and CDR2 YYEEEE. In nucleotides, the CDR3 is TGTGCCAGCAGCCCATTGGGGGAGACAGGGATTACCGGGGAGCTGTTTTTT. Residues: CASSPLGETGITGELFF.

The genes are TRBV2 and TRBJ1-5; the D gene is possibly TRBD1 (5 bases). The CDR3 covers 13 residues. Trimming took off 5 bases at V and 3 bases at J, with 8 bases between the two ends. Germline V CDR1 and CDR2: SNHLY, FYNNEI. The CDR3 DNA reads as TGTGCCAGCAGTCTGACAGTCAATCAGCCCCAGCATTTT. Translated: CASSLTVNQPQHF. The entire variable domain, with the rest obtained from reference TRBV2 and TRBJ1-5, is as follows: EPEVTQTPSHQVTQMGQEVILRCVPISNHLYFYWYRQILGQKVEFLVSFYNNEISEKSEIFDDQFSVERPDGSNFTLKIRSTKLEDSAMYFCASSLTVNQPQHFGDGTRLSIL.

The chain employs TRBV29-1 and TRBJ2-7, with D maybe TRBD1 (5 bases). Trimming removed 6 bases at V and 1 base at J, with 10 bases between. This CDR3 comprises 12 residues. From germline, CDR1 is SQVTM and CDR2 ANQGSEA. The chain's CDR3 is CSVQQVSYEQYF. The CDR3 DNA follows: TGCAGCGTCCAACAGGTTTCCTACGAGCAGTACTTC.